The 20 T cell receptor beta chains below were found in one sample sequenced in a study of blood T cell repertoires in COVID-19. The assay was immunoSEQ multiplex PCR, and TCRdb's table has in-frame clones only and misses some. Of about 50,000 clones in the sample, 86% were seen once. Specimen: peripheral blood. The receptor source for this set is a woman aged 55 to 70 with acute or convalescent COVID-19.

This chain links TRBV5-4 with TRBJ2-7; 8 bases fit TRBD2. CDR1 SGHNT and CDR2 YYREEE come from the germline V gene (reference sequence). Trimming took 6 bases from V and 3 from J; bases not matched to a gene: 14. CDR3 length: 16 amino acids. The CDR3 region is CASNTFGGGGGYEQYF. The CDR3 coding sequence is TGTGCCAGCAATACGTTCGGGGGGGGAGGAGGCTACGAGCAGTACTTC.

The J gene is TRBJ2-1, the V gene TRBV5-1; D gene uncertain. Per germline, CDR1 SGHRS and CDR2 YFSETQ. The CDR3 loop spans 13 amino acids. V lost 2 bases to trimming and J lost 6 bases, with 9 bases between them. CDR3 DNA: TGCGCCAGCAGCTTTATACAGATCAATGAGCAGTTCTTC. Protein sequence: CASSFIQINEQFF.

This rearrangement joins TRBV2 to TRBJ2-3; 7 bases match TRBD1. CDR1 is SNHLY, CDR2 FYNNEI, per germline. J was trimmed by 2 bases and V by 8 bases; bases with no gene match: 4. The CDR3 totals 13 residues. CDR3 protein: CASRDRLTDTQYF. The CDR3 DNA is TGTGCCAGCCGGGACAGACTCACAGATACGCAGTATTTT.

The rearrangement uses TRBV5-1 and TRBJ2-7, with D tentatively TRBD1 (6 bases). V lost 0 bases to trimming and J lost 6 bases, with 16 bases between them. The CDR3 covers 15 residues. Per the germline V gene, CDR1 is SGHRS and CDR2 is YFSETQ. The CDR3, as DNA: TGCGCCAGCAGCTTGGAACCGTGGCAGGGGATCGAGCAGTACTTC. This encodes CASSLEPWQGIEQYF.

The V gene is TRBV3-1 (or the pseudogene TRBV3-2), the J gene TRBJ1-1; D might be TRBD1 (5 bases). Germline values: CDR1 LGHDT, CDR2 YNNKEL (reference sequence). CDR3 length: 14 amino acids. Trimming removed 0 bases from V and 5 bases from J, with 10 bases in between. The CDR3 region has the DNA TGTGCCAGCAGCCAAGATGGGGGGAATACTGAAGCTTTCTTT. Its protein is CASSQDGGNTEAFF.

The rearrangement uses TRBV29-1 and TRBJ1-1; D is possibly TRBD1 (6 bases). This CDR3 comprises 13 residues. Trimming took off 4 bases at V and 5 bases at J, with 14 bases between the two ends. Germline V CDR1 and CDR2: SQVTM, ANQGSEA. CDR3 loop: CSVGGGPRTEAFF. The CDR3 DNA follows: TGCAGCGTTGGGGGGGGCCCGAGAACTGAAGCTTTCTTT.

The CDR3 DNA is TGCGCCAGCAGCTTGGGCCAGGGGGACACACCCCTCCACTTT. It is translated as CASSLGQGDTPLHF. The chain uses TRBV5-1 and TRBJ1-6, with 7 bases fitting TRBD1. CDR3 length equals 14 residues. The V segment lost 0 bases and the J segment 11 bases; nucleotides outside the gene matches: 5. Germline V CDR1 and CDR2: SGHRS, YFSETQ.

V gene TRBV5-1 combines with J gene TRBJ1-3; D is ambiguous. The germline V and J ends were trimmed by 8 bases and 0 bases, with 15 bases remaining between them. Germline-derived CDR1 and CDR2 are SGHRS and YFSETQ. The CDR3 covers 15 residues. For the CDR3, the DNA is TGCGCCAGTAAAGAGGAGGGTCTCTCTGGAAACACCATATATTTT. Translation: CASKEEGLSGNTIYF.

The chain combines TRBV5-1 with TRBJ1-1; weak D call: TRBD1 (6 bases). V lost 0 bases and J lost 4, with 7 bases in between. The germline V gene has CDR1 SGHRS and CDR2 YFSETQ. The CDR3 loop spans 13 amino acids. CDR3 DNA sequence: TGCGCCAGCAGCTTGGGAGGGGGCACTGAAGCTTTCTTT. Translating it yields CASSLGGGTEAFF.

DNA for the CDR3: TGTGCCAGCAGTCCCCCAGGGCTATCTGGAAACACCATATATTTT. It translates to CASSPPGLSGNTIYF. This chain links TRBV28 with TRBJ1-3; a weak D match, TRBD1 (5 bases). Per the germline V gene, CDR1 is MDHEN and CDR2 is SYDVKM. This CDR3 has 15 amino acids. Trimming took 5 bases from V and 1 from J, leaving 12 bases between them. The variable domain in full, with the rest retrieved from reference TRBV28 and TRBJ1-3, is DVKVTQSSRYLVKRTGEKVFLECVQDMDHENMFWYRQDPGLGLRLIYFSYDVKMKEKGDIPEGYSVSREKKERFSLILESASTNQTSMYLCASSPPGLSGNTIYFGEGSWLTVV.

This clone was found a few times. The chain joins TRBV5-3 to TRBJ2-7; TRBD2 might be the D (5 bases). TRBV5-3 qualifies as an ORF whose function is uncertain. The CDR3 is made up of 14 amino acids. V shed 10 bases and J shed 6 bases, with 23 bases lying between them. DNA of the CDR3: TGTGCCTGGGCCCCCGGGATCAAGTCCCTCGAGCAGTACTTC. Translated, it gives CAWAPGIKSLEQYF.

Only one count was recorded for this clone. This chain connects TRBV7-2 to TRBJ1-1; D might be TRBD1 (6 bases). The germline V and J ends were trimmed by 2 bases and 1 base, with 11 bases remaining between them. Germline values: CDR1 SGHTA, CDR2 FQGNSA. The CDR3 is made up of 15 amino acids. DNA for the CDR3: TGTGCCAGCAGCTTACGTACAGGGAGGAACACTGAAGCTTTCTTT. Translated, it gives CASSLRTGRNTEAFF. Full variable domain (outside the CDR3, taken from reference TRBV7-2 and TRBJ1-1): GAGVSQSPSNKVTEKGKDVELRCDPISGHTALYWYRQSLGQGLEFLIYFQGNSAPDKSGLPSDRFSAERTGGSVSTLTIQRTQQEDSAVYLCASSLRTGRNTEAFFGQGTRLTVV.

The chain has TRBV27 and TRBJ1-3; TRBD1 is a possible D gene (5 bases). V was trimmed by 7 bases and J by 0 bases, leaving 22 bases between them. This CDR3 spans 18 amino acids. CDR1 is MNHEY, CDR2 SMNVEV, per germline (reference sequence). The CDR3 protein is CASTLTGGGLHSGNTIYF. The DNA of the CDR3 is TGTGCCAGCACCCTAACGGGCGGGGGACTTCACTCTGGAAACACCATATATTTT.

The rearrangement joins TRBV19 to TRBJ1-4; tentative D call: TRBD1 (5 bases). V dropped 6 bases and J dropped 0 bases, with 14 bases sitting between them. The CDR3 spans 16 residues. Germline CDR1 reads LNHDA; CDR2 reads SQIVND (reference sequence). The CDR3: CASSWGVLATNEKLFF. The CDR3 DNA is TGTGCCAGTAGCTGGGGCGTCCTTGCAACTAATGAAAAACTGTTTTTT.

This clone has a handful of counts. The genes are TRBV5-1 and TRBJ1-6; D uncertain. This CDR3 contains 13 residues. The germline V gene has CDR1 SGHRS and CDR2 YFSETQ. Trimming removed 0 bases at V and 7 bases at J, with 5 bases between. The CDR3 nucleotides read TGCGCCAGCAGCTTGGCACAGAATTCACCCCTCCACTTT. Translating gives CASSLAQNSPLHF.

V and J are TRBV9 and TRBJ2-3; no definite D call. This CDR3 region has 12 residues. Germline V gene data show CDR1 as SGDLS and CDR2 as YYNGEE. V was trimmed by 0 bases and J by 3 bases, leaving 2 bases between them. DNA of the CDR3: TGTGCCAGCAGCGTAGCAACAGATACGCAGTATTTT. Protein: CASSVATDTQYF.

The gene calls are TRBV18 and TRBJ1-2; D gene unclear. Germline CDR1 and CDR2: KGHSH and LQKENI. The CDR3 extends over 16 amino acids. Trimming took off 3 bases at V and 7 bases at J, with 21 bases between the two ends. The CDR3 loop is CASSPTNPPPVFGYTF. The DNA for the CDR3 is TGTGCCAGCTCACCCACAAACCCACCGCCTGTTTTTGGCTACACCTTC.

This sequence joins TRBV7-9 and TRBJ1-4; D gene uncertain. The CDR3 extends over 15 amino acids. In germline, CDR1 is SEHNR, CDR2 FQNEAQ (reference sequence). Trimming removed 5 bases from V and 0 bases from J, with 10 bases in between. The CDR3 coding sequence is TGTGCCAGCAGCACAAGACTTTCAACTAATGAAAAACTGTTTTTT. This codes for CASSTRLSTNEKLFF.

The chain uses TRBV5-5 and TRBJ2-7, with a weak D call TRBD2 (6 bases). With 0 bases removed from V and 4 bases from J, the gap between germline ends came to 11 bases. Germline-derived CDR1 and CDR2 are SGHKS and YYEKEE (reference sequence). The CDR3 extends over 14 amino acids. CDR3 amino acids: CASSLVSGGYEQYF. CDR3 nucleotide sequence: TGTGCCAGCAGCTTGGTGTCTGGGGGGTACGAGCAGTACTTC.

This clone was picked up one time. The J gene is TRBJ2-1, the V gene TRBV7-3, with TRBD2 matching over 9 bases. This CDR3 is 16 amino acids long. V was clipped by 6 bases and J by 4 bases; unmatched bases: 10. Per the germline V gene, CDR1 is SGHTA and CDR2 is FQGTGA. DNA of the CDR3: TGTGCCAGCAGTCCGACGGGCGGGAGGGGTTACAATGAGCAGTTCTTC. It yields the protein CASSPTGGRGYNEQFF.